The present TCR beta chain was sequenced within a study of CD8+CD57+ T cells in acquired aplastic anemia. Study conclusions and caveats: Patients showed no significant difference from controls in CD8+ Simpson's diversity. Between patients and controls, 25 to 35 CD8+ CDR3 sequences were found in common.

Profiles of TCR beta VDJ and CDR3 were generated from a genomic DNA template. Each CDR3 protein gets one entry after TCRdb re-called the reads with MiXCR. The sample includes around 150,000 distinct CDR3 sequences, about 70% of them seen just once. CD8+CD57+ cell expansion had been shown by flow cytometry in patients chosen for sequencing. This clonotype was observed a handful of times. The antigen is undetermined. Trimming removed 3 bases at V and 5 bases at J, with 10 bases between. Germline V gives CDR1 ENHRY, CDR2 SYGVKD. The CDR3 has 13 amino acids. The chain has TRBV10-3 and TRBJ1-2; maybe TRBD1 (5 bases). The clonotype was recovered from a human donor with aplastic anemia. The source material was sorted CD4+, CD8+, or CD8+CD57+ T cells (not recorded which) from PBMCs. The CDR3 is CAISDSDRYGYTF. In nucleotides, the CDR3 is TGTGCCATCAGTGACTCAGACAGATATGGCTACACCTTC.